The clone carrying this T cell receptor beta chain was observed at least ten times. As yet, its antigen is unknown. V lost 3 bases and J lost 7, with 16 bases in between. Germline V gene lookup returns CDR1 ENHRY and CDR2 SYGVKD. The CDR3 is 14 amino acids. The data are from a study of regulatory T cells in long-lasting Graves disease. Time point meaning: newly diagnosed GD, antithyroid drugs for less than 3 months. Generation of the TCR library employed RNA extracted from PBMCs. Assembly of TCR beta libraries relied on iRepertoire HTBI primers together with Arm-PCR of CDR3 regions. Each CDR3 protein is one row after TCRdb ran MiXCR on the multiplex PCR reads. The sample shows approximately 540,000 distinct CDR3 sequences, more than 10% of them seen only once. General study results and limits: The sample size was small, and this may have reduced accuracy. Under persistent disease, TRBV28, TRBJ1-2 and TRBJ2-5 were used preferentially.

These sequences were also reported in another study, on T cells in Graves' hyperthyroidism and ophthalmopathy. That report adds: Most thyroid clonotypes that were expanded above 0.001 also turned up in blood. A model using 13 V-J features told ophthalmopathy apart from stable hyperthyroidism.

Specimen: peripheral blood mononuclear cells (PBMCs), collected at new diagnosis, from a patient treated with antithyroid drugs. The sequence derives from a woman in her 30s with Graves disease. The V and J genes are TRBV10-3 and TRBJ2-7; a possible D gene is TRBD2 (6 bases). Here the CDR3 DNA reads TGTGCCATCAGTGACTCTAGCGCCACGGGGGAGCAGTACTTC. Protein: CAISDSSATGEQYF.